The 12 T cell receptor beta chains below all came from one sample that was sequenced in a study of blood T cell repertoires in COVID-19. Produced via immunoSEQ multiplex PCR; TCRdb's table is partial and in-frame only. The top ten clones hold 2.5% to 3% of a sample with about 140,000 clones, 60% to 80% of them seen once. The source material was PBMCs or T cells enriched from blood (not recorded which). The receptors were gathered from a woman aged 45-60 years who had recovered from COVID-19.

The chain recombines TRBV11-2 with TRBJ1-2, with 8 positions matching TRBD1. This CDR3 comprises 13 residues. V gave up 5 bases and J gave up 4 bases; unmatched junction bases: 3. Germline V gives CDR1 SGHAT, CDR2 FQNNGV. The CDR3 sequence: CASSPTGAYGYTF. The CDR3 DNA reads TGTGCCAGCAGCCCGACAGGGGCCTATGGCTACACCTTC.

CDR3 nucleotide sequence: TGTGCCAGCAGCGGCCTTCCAGGTTTCTATGGCTACACCTTC. Translated: CASSGLPGFYGYTF. The J gene is TRBJ1-2, the V gene TRBV5-8; D gene uncertain. V gave up 4 bases and J gave up 4 bases, with 14 bases separating them. Germline V lookup: CDR1 SGHTS, CDR2 YDEGEE. The CDR3 consists of 14 residues.

The gene calls are TRBV11-2 and TRBJ2-1; TRBD1 matches 10 bases. V shed 7 bases and J 4 bases; nucleotides not matched to a gene: 16. The CDR3 consists of 18 residues. CDR1 is SGHAT, CDR2 FQNNGV, per germline. The CDR3 nucleotides read TGTGCCAGCAATAGGGGGCCCGCCGGGACAGGGGCTTACAATGAGCAGTTCTTC. The encoded protein is CASNRGPAGTGAYNEQFF.

J is TRBJ2-3 and V is TRBV19; 7 bases align to TRBD1. V was clipped by 7 bases and J by 2 bases; unmatched bases: 6. There are 14 residues in the CDR3. CDR1 and CDR2 from the germline V gene are LNHDA and SQIVND (reference sequence). In nucleotides, the CDR3 is TGTGCCAGTACCTGGGACAGTACCACAGATACGCAGTATTTT. Translated: CASTWDSTTDTQYF.

The V and J genes are TRBV19 and TRBJ2-1; 8 bases fit TRBD2. With 5 bases clipped from V and 8 bases from J, the junction kept 8 bases outside the gene matches. Germline assignment: CDR1 LNHDA and CDR2 SQIVND (reference sequence). The CDR3 loop spans 14 amino acids. The CDR3 sequence is CASSSGTRTYEQFF. CDR3 DNA: TGTGCCAGTAGTTCCGGGACTAGGACGTATGAGCAGTTCTTC. Complete variable domain (other parts from reference TRBV19 and TRBJ2-1): DGGITQSPKYLFRKEGQNVTLSCEQNLNHDAMYWYRQDPGQGLRLIYYSQIVNDFQKGDIAEGYSVSREKKESFPLTVTSAQKNPTAFYLCASSSGTRTYEQFFGPGTRLTVL.

The chain carries TRBV5-6 and TRBJ2-1; 9 bases agree with TRBD2. The V and J ends lost 1 base and 8 bases, in that order; junction bases with no gene match: 13. From germline, CDR1 is SGHDT and CDR2 YYEEEE. The CDR3 has 17 amino acids. DNA for the CDR3: TGTGCCAGCAGCTTGATAGCGGGAGTCGGGATTAAGGATGAGCAGTTCTTC. Amino acids: CASSLIAGVGIKDEQFF.

The sample holds one count of this clone. The V call is TRBV6-5, the J call TRBJ2-1; a possible D gene is TRBD1 (6 bases). Looked up from germline, CDR1 is MNHEY and CDR2 is SVGAGI. Between the trimmed V and J ends, which lost 7 bases and 10 bases, there was a span of 11 bases. The CDR3 runs 11 residues. The CDR3 bases are TGTGCCAGCACCTACAGGGACGAGCAGTTCTTC. Translation gives CASTYRDEQFF.

The chain is built from TRBV4-2 and TRBJ1-2; the D is unclear. V lost 0 bases and J 2 bases, leaving 13 bases between the germline ends. The CDR3 contains 16 residues. The V gene's germline CDR1 is LGHNA and CDR2 YNFKEQ. CDR3 nucleotide sequence: TGTGCCAGCAGCCAAGATCAGTGGGTACAGAACTATGGCTACACCTTC. Residues: CASSQDQWVQNYGYTF.

The chain couples TRBV5-1 to TRBJ2-7, with 12 bases fitting TRBD2. Unmatched junction bases numbered 10, after V lost 3 bases and J lost 0 bases. The germline CDR1 and CDR2 sequences are SGHRS and YFSETQ. The CDR3 is made up of 18 amino acids. CDR3 nucleotides: TGCGCCAGCAGCTCAGGACTAGCGGGAAGTCAGGACTCCTACGAGCAGTACTTC. Amino acids: CASSSGLAGSQDSYEQYF.

This clone was recorded only once. V and J are TRBV7-9 and TRBJ2-5; TRBD2 matches at 7 bases. Trimming cost V 5 bases and J 4 bases; bases outside gene matches: 13. The CDR3 sequence is 16 residues long. Looked up from germline, CDR1 is SEHNR and CDR2 is FQNEAQ (reference sequence). CDR3 sequence (DNA): TGTGCCAGCAGCCAGTCTGAATTAGCGGGTCCAGAGACCCAGTACTTC. Protein sequence: CASSQSELAGPETQYF.

The chain links TRBV9 to TRBJ2-5; possibly TRBD1 for D (6 bases). CDR3 length equals 16 residues. Looked up from germline, CDR1 is SGDLS and CDR2 is YYNGEE. V lost 0 bases, J lost 1 base, and 13 bases lay in between. CDR3 nucleotide sequence: TGTGCCAGCAGCGTAGCTACAGGGCAGGGCCAAGAGACCCAGTACTTC. This gives the protein CASSVATGQGQETQYF. Combining the CDR3 with reference TRBV9 and TRBJ2-5 gives the whole variable domain DSGVTQTPKHLITATGQRVTLRCSPRSGDLSVYWYQQSLDQGLQFLIQYYNGEERAKGNILERFSAQQFPDLHSELNLSSLELGDSALYFCASSVATGQGQETQYFGPGTRLLVL.

The chain employs TRBV25-1 and TRBJ2-7, with D possibly being TRBD2 (6 bases). Trimming left V 4 bases short and J 2 bases short, with 18 bases between. The germline V gene encodes CDR1 MGHDK and CDR2 SYGVNS. This CDR3 comprises 16 residues. The CDR3, as DNA: TGTGCCAGCAGTGTCCCCCACGGGACTGGAACCTACGAGCAGTACTTC. Its translation: CASSVPHGTGTYEQYF.